Below, one T cell receptor beta chain is given with its context. This CDR3 comprises 14 residues. Germline V gene data show CDR1 as SGHKS and CDR2 as YYEKEE (reference sequence). Between the trimmed V and J ends, which lost 2 bases and 1 base, there was a span of 9 bases. TCRdb recomputed calls from the 5' RACE reads with MiXCR, one row per CDR3 protein. The data contain about 96,000 distinct CDR3 sequences, almost 9% of them singletons. This record comes from a study of T cells after yellow fever vaccination. Study observations and caveats: There was a small share of clonotypes that showed up in both the CD4 and CD8 compartments.

The clonotype comes from a man between 18 and 29 years old who received the YFV17D yellow fever vaccine. The sequences come from CD8+ T cells not binding an NS4B(214-222) dextramer, sorted from PBMCs, collected approximately 15 days after the first yellow fever vaccination. The chain recombines TRBV5-5 with TRBJ1-1, with unresolved D. The CDR3 is CASSFYEGNTEAFF. The CDR3 DNA reads as TGTGCCAGCAGCTTTTACGAGGGGAACACTGAAGCTTTCTTT.